The 17 T cell receptor beta chains presented below share a single source sample, sequenced in a study of Graves' ophthalmopathy and Graves' hyperthyroidism. Amplification of the TCR beta CDR3 regions used RNA transcripts (as template). First-round RT-PCR used HTBI primers; second-round multiplex PCR followed. TCRdb called the multiplex PCR reads again in MiXCR, with one record for every CDR3 protein. This sample yields 560,000 or so distinct CDR3 sequences, of which about 35% are seen a single time; less than 4.5% belongs to the top ten. The sequenced sample was peripheral blood or thyroid tissue (not recorded which). The receptor set was obtained from an adult man with Graves' hyperthyroidism.

This clonotype showed up many times. This sequence joins TRBV9 and TRBJ2-2; TRBD1 aligns across 8 bases. Per the germline V gene, CDR1 is SGDLS and CDR2 is YYNGEE. V dropped 4 bases and J dropped 6; count of bases not matched to a gene: 8. CDR3 length: 15 residues. The DNA of the CDR3 is TGTGCCAGCAGCTTCAGGGGGCTTATCGCCGGGGAGCTGTTTTTT. This gives the protein CASSFRGLIAGELFF.

This clonotype occurred many times. The chain links TRBV5-1 to TRBJ2-5; 9 positions agree with TRBD1. Germline V gene sequence: CDR1 SGHRS, CDR2 YFSETQ. The CDR3 has 13 amino acids. V lost 4 bases and J lost 3; bases outside the gene matches: 1. Here the CDR3 reads CASSRTGEETQYF. CDR3 nucleotides: TGCGCCAGCAGCCGGACAGGGGAAGAGACCCAGTACTTC.

This clonotype has ten or more counts. The chain recombines TRBV9 with TRBJ1-1; D call uncertain. From germline, CDR1 is SGDLS and CDR2 YYNGEE. V lost 3 bases, J lost 1 base, and 7 bases lay in between. This CDR3 comprises 13 residues. The DNA for the CDR3 is TGTGCCAGCAGCGCTGCAACGAACACTGAAGCTTTCTTT. Its protein is CASSAATNTEAFF.

This clonotype was observed at least ten times. The V call is TRBV7-8, the J call TRBJ1-1; 10 bases line up with TRBD1. J lost 0 bases, V lost 5 bases, and 6 bases had no gene match. The CDR3 spans 16 residues. Germline lookup yields CDR1 SGHVS and CDR2 FQNEAQ. The CDR3 nucleotides read TGTGCCAGCAGCCCACGACAGGGGGCCATGAACACTGAAGCTTTCTTT. Translated: CASSPRQGAMNTEAFF.

This sequence joins TRBV24-1 and TRBJ1-2, with TRBD1 identical over 7 bases. CDR1 and CDR2 from the germline V gene are KGHDR and SFDVKD. V trimming: 12 bases; J trimming: 4 bases; junction bases outside the gene matches: 4. The CDR3 extends over 11 amino acids. CDR3 sequence: CARTGPYGYTF. The CDR3 DNA reads as TGTGCCCGGACAGGACCCTATGGCTACACCTTC.

Ten or more counts support this clonotype. The chain uses TRBV5-1 and TRBJ1-2, with TRBD1 matching over 8 bases. Germline loops: CDR1 SGHRS, CDR2 YFSETQ. The CDR3 spans 15 residues. Unmatched junction bases numbered 9, after V lost 4 bases and J lost 4 bases. The CDR3 bases are TGCGCCAGCAGCCCCCGGACAGGGACTGGCTATGGCTACACCTTC. Amino acids: CASSPRTGTGYGYTF.

This clonotype appeared a single time. Because the CDR3 is missing its conserved closing phenylalanine or tryptophan, this is likely a read error. The chain uses TRBV24-1 and TRBJ2-7; TRBD1 agrees at 9 bases. With V trimmed by 9 bases and J by 3 bases, 2 bases remained unmatched. The CDR3 sequence is 12 residues long. The germline gives CDR1 KGHDR, CDR2 SFDVKD. The CDR3 coding sequence is TGTGCCACCGGGACAGGGAGCTACGAGCAGTACCTC. This codes for CATGTGSYEQYL.

A remark on this clonotype: Compared with germline, one end of the junction differs, possibly owing to a read error. The chain carries TRBV7-7 and TRBJ2-5; D assignment may be TRBD1 or TRBD2 (6 bases each). The CDR3 has 16 amino acids. In germline, CDR1 is SSHAT, CDR2 FNYEAQ (reference sequence). In nucleotides, the CDR3 is TGTGCTAGCAGCCCTTGGGAGGCAGGGGTTTACGAGACCCAGTACTTC. The encoded protein is CASSPWEAGVYETQYF.

The genes are TRBV28 and TRBJ1-2, with D tentatively TRBD1 (5 bases). The V end lost 3 bases, the J end lost 7 bases, and 9 bases lay between the germline ends. Germline loops: CDR1 MDHEN, CDR2 SYDVKM. This CDR3 spans 12 amino acids. The CDR3: CASSLWGSGYTF. The CDR3 DNA is TGTGCCAGCAGTTTGTGGGGGTCTGGCTACACCTTC.

This clonotype was seen ten or more times. The V and J genes are TRBV2 and TRBJ2-7, with 10 bases lining up with TRBD1. Germline-derived CDR1 and CDR2 are SNHLY and FYNNEI. The CDR3 runs 17 residues. V gave up 4 bases and J gave up 3 bases; unmatched junction bases: 12. CDR3 region: CASSGDRGRTDDYEQYF. In nucleotides, the CDR3 is TGTGCCAGCAGTGGTGACAGGGGGCGCACCGATGACTACGAGCAGTACTTC.

This clonotype was observed many times. The rearrangement links TRBV24-1 to TRBJ1-1, with D maybe TRBD1 (5 bases). With 3 bases removed from V and 6 bases from J, the gap between germline ends came to 10 bases. The CDR3 runs 13 residues. The germline V gene has CDR1 KGHDR and CDR2 SFDVKD. The CDR3 loop is CATSDPRVAEAFF. The CDR3 DNA is TGTGCCACCAGTGATCCCAGGGTGGCTGAAGCTTTCTTT.

This clonotype was found a few times. The V call is TRBV7-9, the J call TRBJ2-7; maybe TRBD2 (6 bases). Looked up from germline, CDR1 is SEHNR and CDR2 is FQNEAQ (reference sequence). The V end was cut by 5 bases, the J end by 5 bases, with 13 bases between. The CDR3 has 13 residues. Here the CDR3 DNA reads TGTGCCAGCAGCCCGGGACTTTACAACGAGCAGTACTTC. Translating gives CASSPGLYNEQYF.

Concerning this clonotype itself: This sequence may be a read error, since a much larger clone differs from it by one base. The rearrangement links TRBV10-3 to TRBJ1-2; the match to TRBD1 covers 9 bases. CDR3 length: 16 residues. Germline V lookup: CDR1 ENHRY, CDR2 SYGVKD. V lost 10 bases, J lost 4 bases, and 16 bases stayed unmatched. CDR3 nucleotide sequence: TGTGCCAGCGGTCGAACAGGGGGCGCGAATTCCTATGGCTACACCTTC. It translates to CASGRTGGANSYGYTF.

The chain uses TRBV7-2 and TRBJ2-3, with D perhaps matching TRBD1 (6 bases). This CDR3 spans 15 amino acids. Trimming pared 1 base from V and 3 bases from J, leaving 11 bases between. CDR1 SGHTA and CDR2 FQGNSA come from the germline V gene. The CDR3, as DNA: TGTGCCAGCAGCTTAGGTACAGGGAGAACAGATACGCAGTATTTT. Translation: CASSLGTGRTDTQYF.

This clonotype was seen many times. The chain recombines TRBV4-1 with TRBJ2-2, with TRBD2 as a possible D gene (5 bases). Germline CDR1 is MGHRA and CDR2 is YSYEKL. CDR3 length equals 13 residues. The V end lost 2 bases, the J end lost 9 bases, and 10 bases lay between the germline ends. The CDR3 here is CASSQIYGRELFF. The CDR3 nucleotides read TGCGCCAGCAGCCAAATCTACGGGAGGGAGCTGTTTTTT.

V is TRBV14 and J is TRBJ1-1; no reliable D call. The CDR3 runs 14 residues. Deletions cut 3 bases from V and 6 bases from J, with 14 bases between. In germline, CDR1 is SGHDN, CDR2 FVKESK. CDR3 coding DNA: TGTGCCAGCAGCCACCTTCCGGGAACCGCTGAAGCTTTCTTT. Translated, it gives CASSHLPGTAEAFF.

This clonotype was seen repeatedly, ten times or more. The V gene is TRBV7-9, the J gene TRBJ1-2; 9 bases agree with TRBD1. Germline-derived CDR1 and CDR2 are SEHNR and FQNEAQ (reference sequence). The V segment lost 8 bases and the J segment 4 bases; nucleotides outside the gene matches: 5. The CDR3 sequence is 13 residues long. This CDR3 reads CASDTGGLYGYTF. For the CDR3, the DNA is TGTGCCAGCGATACAGGGGGCCTCTATGGCTACACCTTC.